This TCR beta chain originates from a study of shared clonotypes between healthy human individuals. Study observations and caveats: Clonotypes which were not shared had lower generation probabilities than clonotypes that all four donors shared.

As concerns this clone: Its target is not known.

Germline-derived CDR1 and CDR2 are SGHRS and YFSETQ. Trimming stripped 2 bases from V and 1 base from J, with 13 bases between. The CDR3 sequence is 16 residues long. TCRdb keeps only in-frame clones here, not all; method: immunoSEQ multiplex PCR. The sample has more than 2,000,000 clones, more than 80% seen once. Negatively enriched CD4+ T cells were divided by CD45RA into naive and memory. The receptor was derived from a man in his late teens or twenties in good health. Some clones in this sample may be carry-over from other donors' samples. The rearrangement joins TRBV5-1 to TRBJ1-3; D ambiguous. Sample: naive CD4+ T cells from PBMCs. Subset indicated: CD45RA+ positively selected. The CDR3 sequence: CASSFGSSGSGNTIYF. The CDR3 DNA reads as TGCGCCAGCAGCTTTGGGAGTTCGGGTTCTGGAAACACCATATATTTT.